Following are 10 T cell receptor beta chains from one sample sequenced in a study of T cell repertoires in cytomegalovirus infection. TCRdb called the reads again in MiXCR, with one record for every CDR3 protein. The sample contains approximately 260,000 distinct CDR3 sequences, approximately 15% of which appear only once. Source material: CD8+ T cells from PBMCs. All receptors derive from a human donor in good health (CMV status not recorded). Some clones in this sample may be carry-over from other donors' samples.

This clonotype has a handful of counts. The chain uses TRBV20-1 and TRBJ1-1, with TRBD1 identical over 10 bases. Germline trimming cut 0 bases from V and 0 bases from J; bases unmatched to any gene: 4. The CDR3 is 16 amino acids. Germline CDR1 DFQATT, CDR2 SNEGSKA (reference sequence). In DNA form, the CDR3 reads TGCAGTGCTAGAGACCGACAGGGGGCCCTGAACACTGAAGCTTTCTTT. Protein product: CSARDRQGALNTEAFF.

This clonotype was seen at least ten times. V is TRBV7-9 and J is TRBJ1-6, with TRBD1 matching over 11 bases. The CDR3 runs to 16 residues. CDR1 and CDR2 from the germline V gene are SEHNR and FQNEAQ (reference sequence). Losses at the gene ends were 1 base for V and 4 bases for J; bases not matched to a gene: 0. The CDR3 region is CASSLGDRGYNSPLHF. As DNA, the CDR3 is TGTGCCAGCAGCTTAGGGGACAGGGGGTATAATTCACCCCTCCACTTT.

This clonotype has just a few counts. The chain is built from TRBV7-8 and TRBJ2-7; weak D call: TRBD2 (7 bases). V was pared by 1 base and J by 2 bases, with 12 bases between. This CDR3 spans 15 amino acids. The germline gives CDR1 SGHVS, CDR2 FQNEAQ. CDR3 in amino acids: CASSLEGGPAYEQYF. CDR3 in DNA: TGTGCCAGCAGCTTAGAGGGGGGGCCAGCCTACGAGCAGTACTTC.

This chain uses TRBV6-6 with TRBJ2-7; the D call may be TRBD1 or TRBD2 (6 bases each). The V end was cut by 7 bases, the J end by 7 bases, with 11 bases between. From germline, CDR1 is MNHNY and CDR2 SVGAGI (reference sequence). The CDR3 consists of 11 residues. For the CDR3, the DNA is TGTGCCAGCATCCAAGGGGGGGAGCAGTACTTC. It encodes CASIQGGEQYF.

Many counts were recorded for this clonotype. V gene TRBV19 combines with J gene TRBJ2-7; TRBD1 matches at 7 bases. The CDR3 covers 14 residues. Germline V CDR1 and CDR2: LNHDA, SQIVND (reference sequence). J was trimmed by 5 bases and V by 4 bases; bases with no gene match: 8. The CDR3 DNA sequence: TGTGCCAGTAGTAGACAGGGCCCTGTCGACGAGCAGTACTTC. The encoded protein is CASSRQGPVDEQYF.

This clonotype was observed many times. V and J are TRBV7-8 and TRBJ2-7; TRBD1 aligns across 7 bases. Germline values: CDR1 SGHVS, CDR2 FQNEAQ. V shed 0 bases, J shed 5 bases, and the junction held 7 bases outside the gene matches. There are 15 residues in the CDR3. The CDR3 nucleotides read TGTGCCAGCAGCTTAGCCGTGACAGGGTTGAACGAGCAGTACTTC. Protein: CASSLAVTGLNEQYF.

The sample holds a few counts of this clonotype. The gene calls are TRBV28 and TRBJ2-1, with 11 bases aligning to TRBD1. Trimming at V came to 5 bases and at J to 7 bases, leaving 7 bases not matched to a gene. The CDR3 spans 15 residues. Germline V gene data show CDR1 as MDHEN and CDR2 as SYDVKM. The CDR3 region is CASSGGDRGMNEQFF. DNA for the CDR3: TGTGCCAGCAGTGGGGGGGACAGGGGGATGAATGAGCAGTTCTTC.

This clonotype occurred once. This chain uses TRBV19 with TRBJ2-1; D not resolved. The germline V gene encodes CDR1 LNHDA and CDR2 SQIVND (reference sequence). This CDR3 contains 15 residues. Deletions cut 3 bases from V and 2 bases from J, with 11 bases between. CDR3 in DNA: TGTGCCAGTAGTATTGGCCTGTCACCCTACAATGAGCAGTTCTTC. Amino acid sequence: CASSIGLSPYNEQFF.

This sequence joins TRBV28 and TRBJ2-7, with no clear D. V gave up 4 bases and J gave up 3 bases, with 13 bases separating them. The CDR3 is 14 residues long. Per germline, CDR1 MDHEN and CDR2 SYDVKM. CDR3 bases: TGTGCCAGCAGTTCCCTCGACCTGGACTACGAGCAGTACTTC. It translates to CASSSLDLDYEQYF.

The gene calls are TRBV19 and TRBJ1-1; possible D gene TRBD1, 5 bases. The CDR3 loop spans 15 amino acids. Germline V gives CDR1 LNHDA, CDR2 SQIVND (reference sequence). V was trimmed by 1 base and J by 4 bases, leaving 13 bases between them. The CDR3 nucleotides read TGTGCCAGTAGTATAGGAGGGGAGATGGTCACTGAAGCTTTCTTT. Amino acid sequence: CASSIGGEMVTEAFF.